A single sample gave rise to the 10 T cell receptor beta chains below, sequenced in a study of T cell changes during pregnancy in multiple sclerosis. TCRdb keeps only in-frame clones here, not all; method: immunoSEQ multiplex PCR. The top ten hold around 3.4% of the sample, which has about 83,000 clones, approximately 90% seen once. The specimen was PBMCs, collected in the first trimester of pregnancy. Receptor source: a female donor in good health, serving as a control in a pregnancy study. Some clones in this sample may be carry-over from other donors' samples.

The chain recombines TRBV19 with TRBJ1-3, with D unresolved. CDR3 length: 17 amino acids. The V end lost 7 bases, the J end lost 5 bases, and 24 bases lay between the germline ends. Per germline, CDR1 LNHDA and CDR2 SQIVND (reference sequence). This CDR3 reads CASITPPGSRERNTIYF. The CDR3 DNA follows: TGTGCCAGTATCACGCCCCCCGGGTCCCGGGAGCGAAACACCATATATTTT.

This chain links TRBV10-2 with TRBJ2-7; 9 nucleotides align to TRBD1. The CDR3 has 13 amino acids. Trimming cost V 7 bases and J 3 bases; bases outside gene matches: 4. From germline, CDR1 is WSHSY and CDR2 SAAADI. CDR3 DNA: TGCGCCAGCATGTGGACAGGGGTCTACGAGCAGTACTTC. Protein product: CASMWTGVYEQYF.

J is TRBJ2-1 and V is TRBV18; D not certain. The CDR3 consists of 14 residues. Trimming shortened V by 3 bases and J by 8 bases, and 14 bases separated the two germline ends. Germline assignment: CDR1 KGHSH and CDR2 LQKENI. The CDR3 reads CASSPGSGFDEQFF. The CDR3 DNA reads as TGTGCCAGCTCACCCGGATCGGGTTTCGATGAGCAGTTCTTC.

This clone was detected only once. J is TRBJ2-7 and V is TRBV7-8; 8 bases fit TRBD1. Losses at the gene ends were 3 bases for V and 3 bases for J; bases not matched to a gene: 4. The germline CDR1 and CDR2 sequences are SGHVS and FQNEAQ. There are 14 residues in the CDR3. CDR3 amino acids: CASSFGQGDYEQYF. CDR3 nucleotides: TGTGCCAGCAGCTTTGGACAGGGCGACTACGAGCAGTACTTC.

The gene calls are TRBV9 and TRBJ1-1; the D is unclear. The V and J ends lost 0 bases and 1 base respectively, with 7 bases between them. The CDR3 has 14 residues. Germline assignment: CDR1 SGDLS and CDR2 YYNGEE. This chain's CDR3 is CASSVEGGNTEAFF. CDR3 in DNA: TGTGCCAGCAGCGTAGAGGGAGGGAACACTGAAGCTTTCTTT.

This clone was seen just once. This chain connects TRBV4-2 to TRBJ2-7; TRBD1 matches at 8 bases. Looked up from germline, CDR1 is LGHNA and CDR2 is YNFKEQ. V lost 3 bases, J lost 1 base, and 5 bases stayed unmatched. CDR3 size: 15 residues. The CDR3 loop is CASSQTGESSYEQYF. The CDR3 coding sequence is TGTGCCAGCAGCCAGACAGGGGAGTCATCCTACGAGCAGTACTTC.

This chain uses TRBV5-4 with TRBJ2-2; 9 bases align to TRBD2. Germline CDR1 and CDR2: SGHNT and YYREEE (reference sequence). V lost 0 bases and J lost 7; bases outside the gene matches: 4. The CDR3 contains 15 residues. The CDR3, as DNA: TGTGCCAGCAGCTTGGAGGGGACTAGCATCGGGGAGCTGTTTTTT. It yields the protein CASSLEGTSIGELFF. The whole variable domain, remainder taken from reference TRBV5-4 and TRBJ2-2, is ETGVTQSPTHLIKTRGQQVTLRCSSQSGHNTVSWYQQALGQGPQFIFQYYREEENGRGNFPPRFSGLQFPNYSSELNVNALELDDSALYLCASSLEGTSIGELFFGEGSRLTVL.

This clone is a singleton in its sample. The rearrangement links TRBV15 to TRBJ2-5, with TRBD2 matching 7 bases. The CDR3 has 15 residues. In germline, CDR1 is LNHNV, CDR2 YYDKDF (reference sequence). After removal of 5 bases from V and 4 bases from J, the junction contained 10 bases not matched to a gene. The CDR3 DNA reads as TGTGCCACCAGCGGCGGCGGGAGTTCGCGAGAGACCCAGTACTTC. This encodes CATSGGGSSRETQYF.

This sequence joins TRBV6-5 and TRBJ1-2; a possible D gene is TRBD1 (6 bases). Germline V gene data show CDR1 as MNHEY and CDR2 as SVGAGI. V gave up 6 bases and J gave up 8 bases, with 10 bases separating them. This CDR3 is 11 amino acids long. DNA for the CDR3: TGTGCCAGCAGCCGGGGGGCGGGCTACACCTTC. Translated, it gives CASSRGAGYTF.

The rearrangement uses TRBV4-1 and TRBJ1-5, with D possibly being TRBD1 (6 bases). V lost 3 bases and J 4 bases, leaving 10 bases between the germline ends. Looked up from germline, CDR1 is MGHRA and CDR2 is YSYEKL. This CDR3 spans 14 amino acids. Here the CDR3 reads CASSQATGNQPQHF. In nucleotides, the CDR3 is TGCGCCAGCAGCCAGGCCACAGGGAATCAGCCCCAGCATTTT.